The clone carrying this T cell receptor beta chain has more than one count but fewer than ten. No antigen is known for it. The data originate from a study of CD8 T cells in ankylosing spondylitis. General observations from the study: Clones tied to disease were said to be significantly enriched in matched ankylosing spondylitis synovial fluid. Several of the motif variants were reported before in synovial fluid and blood from reactive arthritis.

For TCR beta, libraries came from quantitative 5'-RACE with molecular barcodes. TCRdb recomputed calls from the 5' RACE reads with MiXCR, one row per CDR3 protein. Of approximately 250,000 distinct CDR3 sequences in the sample, more than 25% were seen once. What was sequenced was blood, either unsorted or a sorted T cell fraction (not recorded which). The clonotype originates from a male donor with ankylosing spondylitis or in good health (not recorded which).

DNA of the CDR3: TGTGCCAGCAGGGGACAGGGGATCGGGGAGCTGTTTTTT. Its protein is CASRGQGIGELFF. The V call is TRBV27, the J call TRBJ2-2, with TRBD1 matching over 10 bases. The V and J ends lost 6 bases and 7 bases, in that order; junction bases with no gene match: 2. CDR1 is MNHEY, CDR2 SMNVEV, per germline (reference sequence). The CDR3 extends over 13 amino acids.